This T cell receptor (beta chain) was found in a study of cytomegalovirus exposure and HLA in healthy donors. Study outcomes and limitations: According to a subsequent analysis, TCR clusters identified in the first cohort showed a tendency to co-occur across the roughly 120 validation repertoires. Associated with cytomegalovirus, according to the listing, were around 160 TCR beta chains. Both high specificity and high sensitivity reportedly marked the classifier's diagnosis of cytomegalovirus status. Testing in vitro showed a few CMV-associated chains specific for CMV antigens.

A word on this clone: Antigen unknown.

CDR1 is SNHLY, CDR2 FYNNEI, per germline. V shed 7 bases and J 1 base; nucleotides not matched to a gene: 9. The CDR3 is 15 residues long. Sequencing was performed with immunoSEQ multiplex PCR; in TCRdb, only in-frame clones are kept and a portion is missing. The table lists 50,000 to 65,000 clones, roughly 94% of them singletons. This clonotype was obtained from a woman aged 18-29 years in good health and CMV-seropositive. Sequenced material: PBMCs. The chain carries TRBV2 and TRBJ1-1, with TRBD1 matching over 7 bases. CDR3 DNA sequence: TGTGCCAGCACCGAACAGGGGATGGAGAACACTGAAGCTTTCTTT. Translating gives CASTEQGMENTEAFF.